The entry that follows covers one T cell receptor (beta chain) sequence. The data were obtained in a study of cytomegalovirus exposure and HLA in healthy donors. In germline, CDR1 is SNHLY, CDR2 FYNNEI. V gave up 6 bases and J gave up 5 bases; unmatched junction bases: 16. The CDR3 totals 17 residues. Sequenced by immunoSEQ multiplex PCR; TCRdb stores in-frame clones only, minus some. Of 130,000 to 150,000 clones detected, approximately 86% appear once; the ten largest clones hold about 4.9%. This clonotype was obtained from a young man in good health and CMV-seropositive. This chain joins TRBV2 and TRBJ2-1; 7 bases are shared with TRBD1. The specimen sequenced was PBMCs. The CDR3 loop is CASRDTTGALLDNEQFF. As DNA, the CDR3 is TGTGCCAGCAGGGACACAACAGGGGCCCTACTCGACAATGAGCAGTTCTTC.